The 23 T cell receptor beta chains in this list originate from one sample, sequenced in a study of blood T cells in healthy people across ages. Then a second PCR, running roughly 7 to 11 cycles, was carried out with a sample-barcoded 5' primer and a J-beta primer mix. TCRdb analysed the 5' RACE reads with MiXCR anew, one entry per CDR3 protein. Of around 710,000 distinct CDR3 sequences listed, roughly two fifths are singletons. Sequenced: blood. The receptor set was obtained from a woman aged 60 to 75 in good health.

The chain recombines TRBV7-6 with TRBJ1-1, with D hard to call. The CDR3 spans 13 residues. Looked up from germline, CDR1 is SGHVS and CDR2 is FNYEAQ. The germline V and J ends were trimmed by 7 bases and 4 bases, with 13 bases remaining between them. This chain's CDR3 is CASTRMTTTEAFF. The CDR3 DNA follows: TGTGCCAGCACCCGTATGACGACCACTGAAGCTTTCTTT.

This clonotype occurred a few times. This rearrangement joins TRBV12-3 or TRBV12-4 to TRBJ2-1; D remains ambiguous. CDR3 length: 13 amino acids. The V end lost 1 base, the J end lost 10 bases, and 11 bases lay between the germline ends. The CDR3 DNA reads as TGTGCCAGCAGTTTAGAGGCGTTTCTGGAGCAGTTCTTC. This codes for CASSLEAFLEQFF.

CDR3 DNA: TGTGCCAGCAGCCACGGCGCCGCGTCAGATACGCAGTATTTT. As protein: CASSHGAASDTQYF. V is TRBV11-3 and J is TRBJ2-3; D is undetermined. Trimming cost V 5 bases and J 4 bases, with 13 bases left between them. Germline assignment: CDR1 SGHNT and CDR2 YENEEA. The CDR3 spans 14 residues. The full variable domain, with the rest looked up from reference TRBV11-3 and TRBJ2-3, is EAGVVQSPRYKIIEKKQPVAFWCNPISGHNTLYWYLQNLGQGPELLIRYENEEAVDDSQLPKDRFSAERLKGVDSTLKIQPAELGDSAVYLCASSHGAASDTQYFGPGTRLTVL.

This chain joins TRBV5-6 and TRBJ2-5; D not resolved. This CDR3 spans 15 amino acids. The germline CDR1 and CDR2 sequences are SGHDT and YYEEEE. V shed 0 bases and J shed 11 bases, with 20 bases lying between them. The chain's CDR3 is CASSLVSGPTNEQYF. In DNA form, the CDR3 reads TGTGCCAGCAGCTTGGTTTCCGGTCCCACCAATGAGCAGTACTTC.

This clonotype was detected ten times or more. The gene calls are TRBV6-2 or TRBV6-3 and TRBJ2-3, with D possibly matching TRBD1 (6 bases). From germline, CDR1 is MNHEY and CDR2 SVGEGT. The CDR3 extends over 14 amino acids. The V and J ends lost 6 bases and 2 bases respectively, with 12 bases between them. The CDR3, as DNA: TGTGCCAGCAGAGCGACAGGTAACACAGATACGCAGTATTTT. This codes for CASRATGNTDTQYF.

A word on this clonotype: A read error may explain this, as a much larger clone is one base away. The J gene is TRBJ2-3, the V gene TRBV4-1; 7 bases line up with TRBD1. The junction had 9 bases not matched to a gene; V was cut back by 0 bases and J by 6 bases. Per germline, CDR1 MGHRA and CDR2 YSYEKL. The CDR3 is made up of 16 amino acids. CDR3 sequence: CASSQEVTGWEDTQYF. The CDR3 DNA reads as TGCGCCAGCAGCCAAGAAGTGACAGGGTGGGAGGATACGCAGTATTTT.

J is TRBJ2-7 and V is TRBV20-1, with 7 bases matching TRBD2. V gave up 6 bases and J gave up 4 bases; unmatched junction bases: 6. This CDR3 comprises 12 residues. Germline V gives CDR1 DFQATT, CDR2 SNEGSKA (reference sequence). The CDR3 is CSAKMGGYEQYF. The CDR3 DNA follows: TGCAGTGCGAAAATGGGGGGGTACGAGCAGTACTTC.

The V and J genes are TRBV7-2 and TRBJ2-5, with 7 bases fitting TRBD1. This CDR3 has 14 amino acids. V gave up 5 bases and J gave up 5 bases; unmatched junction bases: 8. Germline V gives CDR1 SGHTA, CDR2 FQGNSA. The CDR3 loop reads CASSQDRRAETQYF. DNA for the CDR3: TGTGCCAGCAGCCAGGACAGGCGGGCTGAGACCCAGTACTTC.

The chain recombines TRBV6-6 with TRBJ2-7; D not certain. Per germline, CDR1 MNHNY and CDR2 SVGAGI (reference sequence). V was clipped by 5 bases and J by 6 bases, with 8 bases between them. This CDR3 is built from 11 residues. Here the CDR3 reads CASSISPEQYF. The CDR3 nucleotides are TGTGCCAGCAGTATATCTCCCGAGCAGTACTTC.

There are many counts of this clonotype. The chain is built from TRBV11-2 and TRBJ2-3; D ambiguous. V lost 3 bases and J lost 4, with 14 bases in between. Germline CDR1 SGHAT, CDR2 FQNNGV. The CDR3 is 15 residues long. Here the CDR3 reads CASSFRLSGPDTQYF. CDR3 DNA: TGTGCCAGCAGCTTCCGACTCTCAGGCCCAGATACGCAGTATTTT.

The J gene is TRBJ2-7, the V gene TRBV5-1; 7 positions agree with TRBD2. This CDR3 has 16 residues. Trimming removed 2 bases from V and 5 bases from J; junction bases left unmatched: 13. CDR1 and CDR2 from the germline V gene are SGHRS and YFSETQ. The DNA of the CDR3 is TGCGCCAGCAGCTTTAGCCTAGCGGCAAATATGAACGAGCAGTACTTC. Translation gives CASSFSLAANMNEQYF.

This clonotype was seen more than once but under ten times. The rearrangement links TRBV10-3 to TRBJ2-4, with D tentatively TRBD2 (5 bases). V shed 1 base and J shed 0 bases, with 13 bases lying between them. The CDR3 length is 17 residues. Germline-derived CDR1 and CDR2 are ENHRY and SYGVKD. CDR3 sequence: CAISELGGGLAKNIQYF. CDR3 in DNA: TGTGCCATCAGTGAGTTGGGTGGAGGTCTAGCCAAAAACATTCAGTACTTC.

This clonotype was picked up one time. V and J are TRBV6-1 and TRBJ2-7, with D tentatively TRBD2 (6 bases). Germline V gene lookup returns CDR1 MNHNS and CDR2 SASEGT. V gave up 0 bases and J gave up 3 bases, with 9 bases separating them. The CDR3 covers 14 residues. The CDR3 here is CASSEAPGGYEQYF. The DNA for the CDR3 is TGTGCCAGCAGTGAAGCACCCGGGGGCTACGAGCAGTACTTC.

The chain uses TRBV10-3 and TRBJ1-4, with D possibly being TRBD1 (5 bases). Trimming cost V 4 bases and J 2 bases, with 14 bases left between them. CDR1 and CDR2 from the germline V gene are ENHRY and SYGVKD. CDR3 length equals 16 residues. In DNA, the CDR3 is TGTGCCATCAGTGCCACAGGTACCGGGACTAATGAAAAACTGTTTTTT. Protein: CAISATGTGTNEKLFF.

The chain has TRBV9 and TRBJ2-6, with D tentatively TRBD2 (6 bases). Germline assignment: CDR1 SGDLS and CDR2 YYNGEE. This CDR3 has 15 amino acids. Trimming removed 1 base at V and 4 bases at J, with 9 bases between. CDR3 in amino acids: CASSVRGTGANVLTF. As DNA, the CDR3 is TGTGCCAGCAGCGTACGGGGGACCGGGGCCAACGTCCTGACTTTC.

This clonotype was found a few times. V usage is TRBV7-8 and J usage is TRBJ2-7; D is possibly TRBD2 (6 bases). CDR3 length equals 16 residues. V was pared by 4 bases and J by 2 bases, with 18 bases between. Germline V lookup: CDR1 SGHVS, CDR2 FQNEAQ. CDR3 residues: CASSWGEGVGPYEQYF. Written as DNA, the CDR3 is TGTGCCAGCAGCTGGGGGGAAGGTGTTGGACCCTACGAGCAGTACTTC.

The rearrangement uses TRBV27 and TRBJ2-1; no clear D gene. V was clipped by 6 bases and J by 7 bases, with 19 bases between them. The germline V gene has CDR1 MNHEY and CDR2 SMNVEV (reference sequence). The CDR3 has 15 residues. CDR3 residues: CASSPTGEAWNEQFF. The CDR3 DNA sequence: TGTGCCAGCAGCCCGACTGGAGAAGCTTGGAATGAGCAGTTCTTC.

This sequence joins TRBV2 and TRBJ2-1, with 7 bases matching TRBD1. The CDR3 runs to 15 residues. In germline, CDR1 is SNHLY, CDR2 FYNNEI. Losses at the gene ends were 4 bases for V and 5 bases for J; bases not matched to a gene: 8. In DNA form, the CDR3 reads TGTGCCAGCAGTGGGACAGGTTTCAGGCACAATGAGCAGTTCTTC. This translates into CASSGTGFRHNEQFF.

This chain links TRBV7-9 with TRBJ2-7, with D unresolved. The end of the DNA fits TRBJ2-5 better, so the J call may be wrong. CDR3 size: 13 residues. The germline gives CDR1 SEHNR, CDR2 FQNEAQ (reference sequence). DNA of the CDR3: TGTGCCAGCAGTTCCGACATACAAGAGACCCAGTACTTC. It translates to CASSSDIQETQYF.

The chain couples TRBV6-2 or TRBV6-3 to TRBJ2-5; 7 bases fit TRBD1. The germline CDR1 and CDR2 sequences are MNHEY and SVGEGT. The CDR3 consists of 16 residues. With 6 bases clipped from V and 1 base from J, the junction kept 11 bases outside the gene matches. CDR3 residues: CASSQGTVLLQETQYF. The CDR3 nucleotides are TGTGCCAGCAGCCAAGGGACAGTCCTACTCCAAGAGACCCAGTACTTC.

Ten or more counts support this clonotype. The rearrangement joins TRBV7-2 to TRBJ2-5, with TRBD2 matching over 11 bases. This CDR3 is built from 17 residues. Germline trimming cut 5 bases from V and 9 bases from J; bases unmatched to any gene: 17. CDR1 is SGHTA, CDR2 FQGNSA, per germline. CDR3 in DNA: TGTGCCAGCAGCACAACTAGCGGGGGAACCAGGTCAGCGGCCCAGTACTTC. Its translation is CASSTTSGGTRSAAQYF.

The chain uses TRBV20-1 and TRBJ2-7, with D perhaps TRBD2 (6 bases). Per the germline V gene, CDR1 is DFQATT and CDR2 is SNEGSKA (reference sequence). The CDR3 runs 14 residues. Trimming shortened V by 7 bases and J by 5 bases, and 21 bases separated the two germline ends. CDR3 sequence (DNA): TGCAGTGTTTTTCTCGACGGGGCGGGAAACGAGCAGTACTTC. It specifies CSVFLDGAGNEQYF.

CDR3 DNA: TGTGCCACGGGTCCCAATATGGGAAACTATGGCTACACCTTC. Residues: CATGPNMGNYGYTF. The chain employs TRBV10-3 and TRBJ1-2; D is ambiguous. The CDR3 has 14 residues. The V end lost 10 bases, the J end lost 2 bases, and 17 bases lay between the germline ends. CDR1 is ENHRY and CDR2 is SYGVKD in the germline V gene.